What follows describes a single T cell receptor beta chain. The target antigen is unknown. This record belongs to a study of OX40 agonist ivuxolimab in advanced cancers. For the study at large: People who had prior anti-PD-1, anti-PD-L1 or anti-CTLA-4 therapy could take part, and about 37% had some.

This CDR3 spans 15 amino acids. Deletions cut 5 bases from V and 2 bases from J, with 15 bases between. CDR1 and CDR2 from the germline V gene are MNHEY and SMNVEV (reference sequence). Study results and caveats: CD4+ and CD8+ blood T cells expanded clonally by week 6 at 0.1 to 3.0 mg/kg.

Some clones are missing from TCRdb's copy, which holds only in-frame ones; the method was immunoSEQ multiplex PCR. The sample includes roughly 45,000 clones, 80% to 95% of them seen just once. The sequence came from an adult with an advanced solid tumor such as melanoma, head and neck, liver or kidney cancer. Sequenced material: CD4+ or CD8+ T cells sorted from blood, taken in a trial of the OX40 agonist ivuxolimab. The chain employs TRBV27 and TRBJ1-2, with D maybe TRBD1 (5 bases). CDR3 sequence reads: CASSPDTGGNYGYTF. Here the CDR3 DNA reads TGTGCCAGCAGTCCGGACACCGGGGGGAACTATGGCTACACCTTC.